This passage covers 8 T cell receptor beta chains from one sample sequenced in a study of blood T cell repertoires in COVID-19. Repertoires were generated with immunoSEQ multiplex PCR, while TCRdb's copy carries only in-frame clones and drops some. The data contain 250,000 or so clones, roughly 90% of them singletons. The source material was peripheral blood. The origin of the receptors is a woman aged 60-70 years with COVID-19, enrolled during active disease.

DNA of the CDR3: TGTGCCAGCAGCTTCGACATGAACACTGAAGCTTTCTTT. It yields the protein CASSFDMNTEAFF. This sequence joins TRBV7-3 and TRBJ1-1; D uncertain. Trimming removed 3 bases at V and 0 bases at J, with 5 bases between. The germline V gene has CDR1 SGHTA and CDR2 FQGTGA. CDR3 length: 13 residues.

This chain joins TRBV5-8 and TRBJ2-1, with 7 bases identical to TRBD1. The trim removed 2 bases at V and 0 bases at J, leaving 2 bases unmatched. Germline V gene lookup returns CDR1 SGHTS and CDR2 YDEGEE. The CDR3 covers 15 residues. CDR3 in amino acids: CASSLQGSSYNEQFF. CDR3 bases: TGTGCCAGCAGCTTACAGGGGAGCTCCTACAATGAGCAGTTCTTC.

This clone was counted a few times. The chain carries TRBV9 and TRBJ1-2; 8 nucleotides align to TRBD1. The CDR3 covers 14 residues. The V and J ends lost 2 bases and 5 bases, in that order; junction bases with no gene match: 5. Germline CDR1 and CDR2: SGDLS and YYNGEE. Written as DNA, the CDR3 is TGTGCCAGCAGCGTTGGACAGGGCGCGTATGGCTACACCTTC. Amino acids: CASSVGQGAYGYTF.

The chain links TRBV19 to TRBJ1-2; TRBD1 aligns across 8 bases. Losses at the gene ends were 6 bases for V and 4 bases for J; bases not matched to a gene: 7. The CDR3 runs 14 residues. Per germline, CDR1 LNHDA and CDR2 SQIVND (reference sequence). CDR3 amino acids: CASSGQGPIYGYTF. The CDR3 DNA follows: TGTGCCAGTAGCGGACAGGGACCCATCTATGGCTACACCTTC.

The CDR3 DNA reads as TGTGCCAGCAGCGTCTGGGACAGCACCTACGAGCAGTACTTC. Protein sequence: CASSVWDSTYEQYF. V gene TRBV5-4 combines with J gene TRBJ2-7; 7 nucleotides match TRBD1. The trim removed 4 bases at V and 2 bases at J, leaving 6 bases unmatched. The CDR3 is made up of 14 amino acids. Germline CDR1 and CDR2: SGHNT and YYREEE (reference sequence).

The chain combines TRBV6-5 with TRBJ1-4; 9 nucleotides match TRBD1. Losses at the gene ends were 8 bases for V and 2 bases for J; bases not matched to a gene: 6. CDR3 length equals 15 residues. Germline assignment: CDR1 MNHEY and CDR2 SVGAGI. The CDR3 is CASSTGGATNEKLFF. CDR3 coding DNA: TGTGCCAGCTCAACAGGGGGCGCGACTAATGAAAAACTGTTTTTT.

This chain uses TRBV11-1 with TRBJ2-3, with D possibly being TRBD2 (5 bases). Trimming pared 1 base from V and 2 bases from J, leaving 13 bases between. The CDR3 loop spans 16 amino acids. Per germline, CDR1 SGHAT and CDR2 FQDESV (reference sequence). DNA of the CDR3: TGTGCCAGCAGCTTAGGGGTTAGCGAAGCCACAGATACGCAGTATTTT. Amino acid sequence: CASSLGVSEATDTQYF.

This clone was counted a single time. This chain joins TRBV4-1 and TRBJ1-6, with a possible D match to TRBD1 (6 bases). V was trimmed by 0 bases and J by 9 bases, leaving 15 bases between them. The CDR3 is made up of 16 amino acids. CDR1 and CDR2 (germline): MGHRA, YSYEKL. The CDR3 DNA reads as TGCGCCAGCAGCCAAGATGAGAACAGGGTGGTTTCACCCCTCCACTTT. Residues: CASSQDENRVVSPLHF.